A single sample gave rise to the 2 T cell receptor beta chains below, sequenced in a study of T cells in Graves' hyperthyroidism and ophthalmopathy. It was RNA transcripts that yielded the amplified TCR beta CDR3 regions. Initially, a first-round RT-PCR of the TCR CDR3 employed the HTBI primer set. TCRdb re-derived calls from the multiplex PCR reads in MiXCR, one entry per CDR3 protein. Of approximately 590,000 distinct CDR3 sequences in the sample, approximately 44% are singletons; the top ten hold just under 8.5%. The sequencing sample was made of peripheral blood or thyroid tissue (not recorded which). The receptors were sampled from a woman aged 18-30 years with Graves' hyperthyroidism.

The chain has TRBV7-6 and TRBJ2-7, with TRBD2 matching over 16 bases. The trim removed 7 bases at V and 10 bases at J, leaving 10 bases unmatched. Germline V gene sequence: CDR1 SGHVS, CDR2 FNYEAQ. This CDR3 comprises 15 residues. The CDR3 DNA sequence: TGTGCCAGCAAGGGACTAGCGGGAGGGCGCGGGGGACAGTACTTC. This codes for CASKGLAGGRGGQYF. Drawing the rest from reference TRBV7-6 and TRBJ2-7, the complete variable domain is GAGVSQSPRYKVTKRGQDVALRCDPISGHVSLYWYRQALGQGPEFLTYFNYEAQQDKSGLPNDRFSAERPEGSISTLTIQRTEQRDSAMYRCASKGLAGGRGGQYFGPGTRLTVT.

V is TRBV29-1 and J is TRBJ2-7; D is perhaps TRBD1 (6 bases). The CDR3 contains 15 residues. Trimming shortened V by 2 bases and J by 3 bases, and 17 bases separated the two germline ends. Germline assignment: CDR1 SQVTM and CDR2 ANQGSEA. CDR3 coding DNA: TGCAGCGTTGAACTGCCAAGTGGGGGCTACTACGAGCAGTACTTC. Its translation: CSVELPSGGYYEQYF.